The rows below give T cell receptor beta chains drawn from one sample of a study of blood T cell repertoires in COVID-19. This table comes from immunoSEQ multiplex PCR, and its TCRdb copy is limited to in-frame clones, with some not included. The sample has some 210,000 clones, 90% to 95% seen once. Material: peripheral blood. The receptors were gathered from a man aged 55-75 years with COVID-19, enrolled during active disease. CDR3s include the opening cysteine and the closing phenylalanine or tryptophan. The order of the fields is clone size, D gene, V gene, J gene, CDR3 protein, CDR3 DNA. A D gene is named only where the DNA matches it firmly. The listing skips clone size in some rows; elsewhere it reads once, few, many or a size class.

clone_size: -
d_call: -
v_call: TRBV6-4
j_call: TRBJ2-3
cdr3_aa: CASSDSGASTDTQYF
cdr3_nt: TGTGCCAGCAGTGACTCGGGAGCTTCCACAGATACGCAGTATTTT

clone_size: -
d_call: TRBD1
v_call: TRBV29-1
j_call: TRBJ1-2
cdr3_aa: CSVGPTGEGVGYTF
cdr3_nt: TGCAGCGTTGGTCCGACAGGGGAGGGCGTAGGCTACACCTTC

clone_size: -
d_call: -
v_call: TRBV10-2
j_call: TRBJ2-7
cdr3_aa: CASSLADTEPLQYF
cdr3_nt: TGCGCCAGCAGCCTCGCCGATACAGAGCCACTTCAGTACTTC

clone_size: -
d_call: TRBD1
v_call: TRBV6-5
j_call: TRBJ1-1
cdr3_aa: CASSYGPGGLNTEAFF
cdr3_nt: TGTGCCAGCAGTTACGGTCCAGGGGGCCTGAACACTGAAGCTTTCTTT

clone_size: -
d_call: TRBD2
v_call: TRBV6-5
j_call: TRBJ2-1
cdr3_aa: CASRGTSGSGQEQFF
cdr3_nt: TGTGCCAGCAGGGGGACTAGCGGGAGCGGGCAGGAGCAGTTCTTC

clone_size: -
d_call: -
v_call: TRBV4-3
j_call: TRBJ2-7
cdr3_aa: CASSQYGGTSYEQYF
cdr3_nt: TGCGCCAGCAGCCAATATGGGGGGACCTCCTACGAGCAGTACTTC

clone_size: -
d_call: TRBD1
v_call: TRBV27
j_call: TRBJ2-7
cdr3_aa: CASSSHRTGGNEQYF
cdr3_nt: TGTGCCAGCAGTTCTCATAGGACAGGGGGTAACGAGCAGTACTTC

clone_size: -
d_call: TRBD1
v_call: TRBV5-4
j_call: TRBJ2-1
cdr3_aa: CASSPPPFRDREDNEQFF
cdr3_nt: TGTGCCAGCAGCCCACCCCCATTCCGGGACAGGGAAGACAATGAGCAGTTCTTC

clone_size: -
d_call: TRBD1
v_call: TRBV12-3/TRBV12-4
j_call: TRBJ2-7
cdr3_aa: CASSRDRGSEQYF
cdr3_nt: TGTGCCAGCAGTCGGGACAGGGGGAGCGAGCAGTACTTC

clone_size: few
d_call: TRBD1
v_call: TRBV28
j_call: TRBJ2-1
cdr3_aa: CASTIDRGHGEQFF
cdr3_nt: TGTGCCAGCACGATCGACAGGGGGCATGGTGAGCAGTTCTTC

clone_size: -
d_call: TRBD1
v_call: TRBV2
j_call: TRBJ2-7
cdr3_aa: CASSASSGTGSEQYF
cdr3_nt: TGTGCCAGCAGTGCATCTTCCGGGACAGGGAGCGAGCAGTACTTC

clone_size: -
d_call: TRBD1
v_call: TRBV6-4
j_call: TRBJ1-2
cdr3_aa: CASSDDRLGQGHTF
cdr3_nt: TGTGCCAGCAGTGACGATCGTCTGGGACAGGGTCACACCTTC

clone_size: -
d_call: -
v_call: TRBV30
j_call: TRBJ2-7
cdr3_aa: CAWSVRRAGPSYEQYF
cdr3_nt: TGTGCCTGGAGTGTACGCAGGGCAGGCCCATCCTACGAGCAGTACTTC

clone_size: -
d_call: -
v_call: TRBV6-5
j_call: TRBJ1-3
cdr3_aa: CASGYTGITGNTIYF
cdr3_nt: TGTGCCAGCGGGTATACAGGAATAACTGGAAACACCATATATTTT

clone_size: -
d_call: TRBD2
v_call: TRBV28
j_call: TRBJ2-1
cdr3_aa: CASSPGTRNEQFF
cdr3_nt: TGTGCCAGCAGCCCCGGGACTAGGAATGAGCAGTTCTTC

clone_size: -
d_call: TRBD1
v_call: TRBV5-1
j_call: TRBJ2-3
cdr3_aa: CASSAGDRTTDTQYF
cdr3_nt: TGCGCCAGCAGCGCCGGGGACAGGACCACAGATACGCAGTATTTT

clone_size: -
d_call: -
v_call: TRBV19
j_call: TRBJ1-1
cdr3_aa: CASRTRQYTEAFF
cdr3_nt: TGTGCCAGTAGAACAAGACAGTACACTGAAGCTTTCTTT

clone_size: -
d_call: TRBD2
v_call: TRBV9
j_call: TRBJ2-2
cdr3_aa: CASSQAGLAGVTGELFF
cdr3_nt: TGTGCCAGCAGCCAAGCGGGACTAGCGGGAGTTACCGGGGAGCTGTTTTTT

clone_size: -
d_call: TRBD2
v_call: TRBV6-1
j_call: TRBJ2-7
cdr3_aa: CASSSGTSGTYEQYF
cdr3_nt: TGTGCCAGCAGTTCCGGGACTAGCGGTACTTACGAGCAGTACTTC

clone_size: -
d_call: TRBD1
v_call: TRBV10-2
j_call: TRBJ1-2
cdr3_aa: CASSDNQLGTGGEGGYTF
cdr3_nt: TGCGCCAGCAGCGATAACCAGCTCGGGACAGGGGGCGAAGGTGGCTACACCTTC

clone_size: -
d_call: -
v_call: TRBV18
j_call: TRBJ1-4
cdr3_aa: CASSPRTGYNEKLFF
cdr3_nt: TGTGCCAGCTCACCACGTACAGGGTATAATGAAAAACTGTTTTTT

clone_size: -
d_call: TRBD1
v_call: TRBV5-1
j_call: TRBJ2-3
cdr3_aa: CASSSGTGEDTQYF
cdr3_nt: TGCGCCAGCAGCTCCGGGACAGGGGAAGATACGCAGTATTTT

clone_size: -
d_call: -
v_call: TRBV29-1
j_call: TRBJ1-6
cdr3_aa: CSVRSSDNSPLHF
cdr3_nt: TGCAGCGTGCGGTCCAGTGATAATTCACCCCTCCACTTT

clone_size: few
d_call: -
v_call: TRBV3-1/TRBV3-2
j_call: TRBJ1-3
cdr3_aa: CATSGAGNTIYF
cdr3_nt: TGTGCCACCTCAGGGGCTGGAAACACCATATATTTT

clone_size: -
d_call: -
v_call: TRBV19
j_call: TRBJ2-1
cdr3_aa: CASSMGNRHQDEQFF
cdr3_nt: TGTGCCAGTAGTATGGGGAACAGGCATCAGGATGAGCAGTTCTTC

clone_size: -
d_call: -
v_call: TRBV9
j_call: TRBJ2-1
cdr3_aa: CASSVGRGSYNEQFF
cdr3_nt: TGTGCCAGCAGCGTCGGTAGGGGCTCCTACAATGAGCAGTTCTTC

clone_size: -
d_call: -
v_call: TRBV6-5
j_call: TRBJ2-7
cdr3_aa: CASSRGYYEQYF
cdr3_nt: TGTGCCAGCAGTAGGGGATACTACGAGCAGTACTTC

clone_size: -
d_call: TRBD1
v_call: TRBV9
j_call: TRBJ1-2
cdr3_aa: CASSGRGNYGYTF
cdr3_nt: TGTGCCAGCAGCGGCAGGGGGAACTATGGCTACACCTTC

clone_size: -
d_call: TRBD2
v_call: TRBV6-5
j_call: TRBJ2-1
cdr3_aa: CASKGLAVMDEQFF
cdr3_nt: TGTGCCAGCAAGGGACTAGCGGTGATGGATGAGCAGTTCTTC

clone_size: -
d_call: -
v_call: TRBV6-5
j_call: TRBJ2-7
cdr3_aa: CASSSDSYEQYF
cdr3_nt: TGTGCCAGCAGTTCGGACAGCTACGAGCAGTACTTC